The source of this T cell receptor beta chain is a study of regulatory T cells in long-lasting Graves disease. Through Arm-PCR of CDR3 regions and iRepertoire HTBI primers, TCR beta libraries were built. TCRdb reprocessed the multiplex PCR reads via MiXCR and lists one record per CDR3 protein. The profile covers approximately 400,000 distinct CDR3 sequences, with under 15% appearing a single time and about a sixth taken by the ten largest. The length of the CDR3 is 11 residues. In germline, CDR1 is MNHNS, CDR2 SASEGT. V shed 9 bases and J shed 7 bases, with 10 bases lying between them. As to time point: newly diagnosed GD, antithyroid drugs for less than 3 months. The TCR library was prepared using RNA isolated from PBMCs. In addition, the sample was reused for a study of T cells in Graves' hyperthyroidism and ophthalmopathy.

The sequence was collected from a woman younger than 45 with Graves disease. The chain links TRBV6-1 to TRBJ2-1; possibly TRBD2 for D (6 bases). The sequencing used peripheral blood mononuclear cells (PBMCs), collected at new diagnosis, from a patient treated with antithyroid drugs. The CDR3: CARGRGNEQFF. In nucleotides, the CDR3 is TGTGCCAGGGGACGGGGGAATGAGCAGTTCTTC.